Shown below are 29 T cell receptor beta chains from a single sample sequenced in a study of T cell changes during pregnancy in multiple sclerosis. TCRdb's table, derived via immunoSEQ multiplex PCR, lists solely in-frame clones and lacks some. The sample includes tens of thousands of clones, 93% seen only once; the top ten take around 1.7%. This material consisted of peripheral blood, taken after pregnancy. The receptors stem from a female donor with multiple sclerosis, enrolled in a pregnancy study.

This clone was recorded once. The V and J genes are TRBV7-2 and TRBJ2-7, with D perhaps matching TRBD2 (6 bases). Germline assignment: CDR1 SGHTA and CDR2 FQGNSA. The CDR3 length is 14 residues. The V gene lost 2 bases and the J gene lost 2 bases, with 10 bases spanning the gap. The CDR3 sequence: CASSLYGRTYEQYF. CDR3 in DNA: TGTGCCAGCAGCTTATACGGGAGAACCTACGAGCAGTACTTC.

This chain connects TRBV19 to TRBJ2-1, with D possibly being TRBD2 (7 bases). V was clipped by 4 bases and J by 3 bases, with 13 bases between them. Germline-derived CDR1 and CDR2 are LNHDA and SQIVND (reference sequence). The CDR3 covers 15 residues. DNA of the CDR3: TGTGCCAGTAGTAACTCCGGGGGGCACTACAATGAGCAGTTCTTC. Its protein product is CASSNSGGHYNEQFF.

This chain connects TRBV7-9 to TRBJ1-1; 7 nucleotides match TRBD1. The CDR3 extends over 14 amino acids. The V gene's germline CDR1 is SEHNR and CDR2 FQNEAQ (reference sequence). V lost 5 bases, J lost 8 bases, and 11 bases stayed unmatched. The CDR3 sequence: CASSLITGEREAFF. CDR3 DNA sequence: TGTGCCAGCAGCCTCATTACAGGGGAGAGAGAAGCTTTCTTT. Variable domain in full (rest from reference TRBV7-9 and TRBJ1-1): DTGVSQNPRHKITKRGQNVTFRCDPISEHNRLYWYRQTLGQGPEFLTYFQNEAQLEKSRLLSDRFSAERPKGSFSTLEIQRTEQGDSAMYLCASSLITGEREAFFGQGTRLTVV.

This chain joins TRBV27 and TRBJ1-5; 9 bases match TRBD1. CDR1 is MNHEY, CDR2 SMNVEV, per germline (reference sequence). After removal of 3 bases from V and 6 bases from J, the junction contained 0 bases not matched to a gene. This CDR3 contains 13 residues. The CDR3 region is CASSLTGGQPQHF. In DNA, the CDR3 is TGTGCCAGCAGTTTGACAGGGGGTCAGCCCCAGCATTTT.

The chain links TRBV9 to TRBJ2-7; 9 nucleotides align to TRBD2. J gave up 2 bases and V 0 bases, and 3 bases lay outside the gene matches. CDR1 is SGDLS, CDR2 YYNGEE, per germline. This CDR3 spans 15 amino acids. CDR3 protein: CASSVGGRDTYEQYF. CDR3 in DNA: TGTGCCAGCAGCGTAGGCGGGAGGGACACCTACGAGCAGTACTTC.

The gene calls are TRBV5-6 and TRBJ2-4; no definite D call. Trimming took 0 bases from V and 8 from J, leaving 15 bases between them. Germline V gene lookup returns CDR1 SGHDT and CDR2 YYEEEE. This CDR3 has 15 amino acids. The CDR3, as DNA: TGTGCCAGCAGCTTGGTTTCTATAGAGAGAGACATTCAGTACTTC. This encodes CASSLVSIERDIQYF.

The chain uses TRBV6-4 and TRBJ1-1, with D perhaps TRBD1 (5 bases). The germline CDR1 and CDR2 sequences are MRHNA and SNTAGT. This CDR3 contains 11 residues. V lost 4 bases and J lost 10, with 10 bases in between. CDR3 sequence (DNA): TGTGCCAGCAGTGCGGGGGGGGGAGCTTTCTTT. Residues: CASSAGGGAFF.

The sample holds one count of this clone. The chain uses TRBV11-2 and TRBJ1-4; D not resolved. The CDR3 contains 14 residues. With 3 bases removed from V and 12 bases from J, the gap between germline ends came to 17 bases. CDR1 is SGHAT and CDR2 is FQNNGV in the germline V gene. In nucleotides, the CDR3 is TGTGCCAGCAGCTTTTCAGCAGGTGGGAGGGAACTGTTTTTT. This gives the protein CASSFSAGGRELFF. The variable domain in full, completed from reference TRBV11-2 and TRBJ1-4, reads EAGVAQSPRYKIIEKRQSVAFWCNPISGHATLYWYQQILGQGPKLLIQFQNNGVVDDSQLPKDRFSAERLKGVDSTLKIQPAKLEDSAVYLCASSFSAGGRELFFGSGTQLSVL.

This chain joins TRBV6-5 and TRBJ2-1, with 8 bases lining up with TRBD2. Trimming removed 6 bases from V and 8 bases from J; junction bases left unmatched: 9. CDR1 MNHEY and CDR2 SVGAGI come from the germline V gene. The CDR3 contains 14 residues. The CDR3 DNA follows: TGTGCCAGCAGCCTAGCGGGCGTTTACGATGAGCAGTTCTTC. It yields the protein CASSLAGVYDEQFF.

This chain connects TRBV2 to TRBJ2-2; the match to TRBD2 covers 7 bases. CDR1 is SNHLY and CDR2 is FYNNEI in the germline V gene. V shed 5 bases and J 2 bases; nucleotides not matched to a gene: 11. CDR3 length: 17 residues. In DNA, the CDR3 is TGTGCCAGCAGTTACGATCCTAGCGGAATCAACACCGGGGAGCTGTTTTTT. This sequence encodes CASSYDPSGINTGELFF.

V gene TRBV5-1 combines with J gene TRBJ2-7; 13 positions match TRBD2. The length of the CDR3 is 17 residues. Germline V gene lookup returns CDR1 SGHRS and CDR2 YFSETQ. The J segment lost 1 base and the V segment lost 4 bases, leaving 8 bases of the junction unmatched. Here the CDR3 reads CASSRGTSGTLSYEQYF. The CDR3, as DNA: TGCGCCAGCAGCAGAGGGACTAGCGGGACCCTTTCCTACGAGCAGTACTTC. The full variable domain, rest sourced from reference TRBV5-1 and TRBJ2-7, is KAGVTQTPRYLIKTRGQQVTLSCSPISGHRSVSWYQQTPGQGLQFLFEYFSETQRNKGNFPGRFSGRQFSNSRSEMNVSTLELGDSALYLCASSRGTSGTLSYEQYFGPGTRLTVT.

This clone came up once. The rearrangement links TRBV19 to TRBJ2-3; TRBD2 agrees at 9 bases. J was trimmed by 5 bases and V by 5 bases; bases with no gene match: 8. This CDR3 has 15 amino acids. The germline gives CDR1 LNHDA, CDR2 SQIVND (reference sequence). In DNA, the CDR3 is TGTGCCAGTAGTTACAGGACTAGCGCCTTAGATACGCAGTATTTT. Protein product: CASSYRTSALDTQYF.

The chain uses TRBV4-3 and TRBJ2-2, with unresolved D. Trimming cost V 4 bases and J 8 bases, with 20 bases left between them. The CDR3 is made up of 16 amino acids. CDR1 is LGHNA and CDR2 is YSLEER in the germline V gene. The CDR3 here is CASSLASPYLTGELFF. CDR3 bases: TGCGCCAGCAGCCTAGCCTCCCCTTATTTAACTGGGGAGCTGTTTTTT.

The V gene is TRBV4-3, the J gene TRBJ1-2, with 7 bases matching TRBD1. The CDR3 contains 13 residues. Trimming at V came to 0 bases and at J to 5 bases, leaving 0 bases not matched to a gene. Per germline, CDR1 LGHNA and CDR2 YSLEER. CDR3 sequence (DNA): TGCGCCAGCAGCCAAGAACAGGGGTATGGCTACACCTTC. Translating gives CASSQEQGYGYTF.

The sample holds one count of this clone. V gene TRBV29-1 combines with J gene TRBJ2-3; TRBD2 might be the D (5 bases). CDR1 and CDR2 (germline): SQVTM, ANQGSEA. V lost 7 bases, J lost 3 bases, and 17 bases lay in between. The CDR3 has 14 residues. The CDR3 DNA sequence: TGCAGCGCACGCCGGGGTATAGGTACAGATACGCAGTATTTT. Translation gives CSARRGIGTDTQYF.

CDR3 residues: CSATGGVEAFF. Here the CDR3 DNA reads TGCAGCGCCACGGGGGGTGTTGAAGCTTTCTTT. The chain couples TRBV29-1 to TRBJ1-1; maybe TRBD1 (5 bases). Germline CDR1 reads SQVTM; CDR2 reads ANQGSEA. This CDR3 has 11 amino acids. The germline V and J ends were trimmed by 7 bases and 7 bases, with 13 bases remaining between them.

The chain uses TRBV5-4 and TRBJ2-1, with 10 bases lining up with TRBD2. The CDR3 length is 15 residues. Losses at the gene ends were 0 bases for V and 4 bases for J; bases not matched to a gene: 1. Germline CDR1 reads SGHNT; CDR2 reads YYREEE (reference sequence). The CDR3 coding sequence is TGTGCCAGCAGCTTGGAAGCGGGAGGGTACAATGAGCAGTTCTTC. This gives the protein CASSLEAGGYNEQFF.

This clone was recorded once. The genes are TRBV9 and TRBJ2-7; 7 positions match TRBD1. The CDR3 runs 14 residues. V lost 4 bases and J lost 1; bases outside the gene matches: 5. The germline V gene encodes CDR1 SGDLS and CDR2 YYNGEE. The CDR3 here is CASSHRDSSYEQYF. CDR3 DNA: TGTGCCAGCAGCCACCGGGACAGTTCCTACGAGCAGTACTTC.

CDR3 DNA: TGTGCCAGCAGCCACCGGCCCGGAGCCTCCTACGAGCAGTACTTC. This codes for CASSHRPGASYEQYF. This chain links TRBV6-6 with TRBJ2-7; D call uncertain. Per germline, CDR1 MNHNY and CDR2 SVGAGI (reference sequence). The CDR3 is 15 residues long. V was cut by 6 bases and J by 0 bases, with 15 bases left in between.

The rearrangement joins TRBV6-5 to TRBJ2-7; D might be TRBD1 (6 bases). Per germline, CDR1 MNHEY and CDR2 SVGAGI. The CDR3 is made up of 15 amino acids. Trimming took off 0 bases at V and 0 bases at J, with 9 bases between the two ends. The CDR3 loop is CASSYSRGSSYEQYF. CDR3 sequence (DNA): TGTGCCAGCAGTTACTCGAGGGGGAGCTCCTACGAGCAGTACTTC.

A single count supports this clone. The gene calls are TRBV21-1 and TRBJ2-1; TRBD2 reflects the table's D call only, with no check against the DNA. TRBV21-1 is a recognized pseudogene. The CDR3 spans 19 residues. This CDR3 reads CASSKSAGTSGRAGNEQFF. The CDR3 DNA follows: TGTGCCAGCAGCAAATCCGCCGGGACTAGCGGGAGGGCCGGCAATGAGCAGTTCTTC.

The CDR3 bases are TGTGCCAGCAGCTTCGACAGGGTAGGGTCACCCCTCCACTTT. It codes for CASSFDRVGSPLHF. The gene calls are TRBV7-9 and TRBJ1-6; 7 positions agree with TRBD1. The germline V gene encodes CDR1 SEHNR and CDR2 FQNEAQ (reference sequence). This CDR3 has 14 amino acids. The V segment lost 3 bases and the J segment 10 bases; nucleotides outside the gene matches: 6.

The chain links TRBV11-3 to TRBJ2-3, with D maybe TRBD1 (5 bases). The V gene lost 4 bases and the J gene lost 4 bases, with 15 bases spanning the gap. The CDR3 runs 15 residues. Germline CDR1 SGHNT, CDR2 YENEEA. DNA of the CDR3: TGTGCCAGCAGCTCCGTAGGGCAGGGTTCAGATACGCAGTATTTT. It specifies CASSSVGQGSDTQYF. The whole variable domain, filled in from reference TRBV11-3 and TRBJ2-3, reads EAGVVQSPRYKIIEKKQPVAFWCNPISGHNTLYWYLQNLGQGPELLIRYENEEAVDDSQLPKDRFSAERLKGVDSTLKIQPAELGDSAVYLCASSSVGQGSDTQYFGPGTRLTVL.

This chain uses TRBV6-1 with TRBJ2-7; D ambiguous. V lost 8 bases, J lost 4 bases, and 15 bases lay in between. The CDR3 is 13 amino acids. Germline CDR1 is MNHNS and CDR2 is SASEGT. The CDR3 coding sequence is TGTGCCAGCTCTCGCAGATACGTTTACGAGCAGTACTTC. It codes for CASSRRYVYEQYF.

This chain joins TRBV7-9 and TRBJ2-7; 11 bases are shared with TRBD2. With 5 bases clipped from V and 1 base from J, the junction kept 7 bases outside the gene matches. CDR1 and CDR2 from the germline V gene are SEHNR and FQNEAQ (reference sequence). The CDR3 is made up of 16 amino acids. The CDR3: CASSPPGTSGSYEQYF. The CDR3 DNA follows: TGTGCCAGCAGCCCTCCCGGGACTAGCGGTTCCTACGAGCAGTACTTC. Full variable domain (outside the CDR3, taken from reference TRBV7-9 and TRBJ2-7): DTGVSQNPRHKITKRGQNVTFRCDPISEHNRLYWYRQTLGQGPEFLTYFQNEAQLEKSRLLSDRFSAERPKGSFSTLEIQRTEQGDSAMYLCASSPPGTSGSYEQYFGPGTRLTVT.

This chain uses TRBV9 with TRBJ1-1, with 8 bases aligning to TRBD1. CDR3 length: 15 amino acids. Per the germline V gene, CDR1 is SGDLS and CDR2 is YYNGEE. The V and J ends lost 0 bases and 0 bases, in that order; junction bases with no gene match: 1. CDR3 coding DNA: TGTGCCAGCAGCGTAGGACAGGGGATGAACACTGAAGCTTTCTTT. It codes for CASSVGQGMNTEAFF.

The chain employs TRBV4-3 and TRBJ2-1, with TRBD1 identical over 7 bases. This CDR3 is 16 amino acids long. The germline V gene has CDR1 LGHNA and CDR2 YSLEER. With V trimmed by 0 bases and J by 3 bases, 5 bases remained unmatched. CDR3 sequence: CASSQDRAGGYNEQFF. DNA of the CDR3: TGCGCCAGCAGCCAAGATCGGGCAGGGGGCTACAATGAGCAGTTCTTC.

The genes are TRBV5-1 and TRBJ2-7; 7 bases fit TRBD1. Trimming removed 0 bases from V and 2 bases from J; junction bases left unmatched: 8. This CDR3 contains 16 residues. CDR1 is SGHRS and CDR2 is YFSETQ in the germline V gene. The CDR3 spells CASSLGTGRVTYEQYF. The CDR3 nucleotides read TGCGCCAGCAGCTTGGGGACAGGTCGGGTCACCTACGAGCAGTACTTC.

V and J are TRBV4-2 and TRBJ2-3, with a tentative D call TRBD2 (6 bases). The CDR3 is 14 residues long. Germline loops: CDR1 LGHNA, CDR2 YNFKEQ. The ends were cut back, 0 bases at V and 8 bases at J, with 12 bases in the middle. The CDR3 loop reads CASSQDSYGSTQYF. In DNA, the CDR3 is TGTGCCAGCAGCCAAGATTCCTACGGGAGTACGCAGTATTTT.